The 32 T cell receptor delta chains reported below all come from one sample, sequenced in a study of gamma-delta T cells after stem cell transplantation (dated by TCRdb to about 2016). Libraries were built with RT-PCR. Instrument used: Illumina MiSeq. TCRdb called clones from the public reads with CATT, and repeated DNA sequences were later combined into one row. The sample table shows 10,000 to 13,000 delta-chain clones, and 30% to 40% are seen once. The ten largest make up roughly 2.8% of the sample. Sequencing was carried out using gamma-delta T cells. The receptors here all came from a human donor. It is not recorded whose cells these are; they may come from a transplant donor.

The chain employs TRDV1 and TRDJ1, with D possibly being TRDD2 or TRDD3 (5 bases each). This CDR3 spans 22 amino acids. V was clipped by 3 bases and J by 2 bases, with 34 bases between them. Germline V gene data show CDR1 as TSWWSYY and CDR2 as QGS. The CDR3 DNA reads TGTGCTCTTGGGGAGGCCTTCGTGTTTGAGGATATTTGCCTCTGGAGAACCGATAAACTCATCTTT. Translated, it gives CALGEAFVFEDICLWRTDKLIF.

This clone has more than one count but fewer than ten. The genes are TRDV1 and TRDJ1; 8 bases are shared with TRDD3. Trimming at V came to 0 bases and at J to 0 bases, leaving 21 bases not matched to a gene. The CDR3 has 22 residues. CDR1 and CDR2 from the germline V gene are TSWWSYY and QGS. CDR3 in DNA: TGTGCTCTTGGGGAACTAATGGTTGGCTACTGGGGGCCGTTGACGTACACCGATAAACTCATCTTT. It codes for CALGELMVGYWGPLTYTDKLIF.

This clone is labeled medium-sized. The chain recombines TRDV2 with TRDJ3; D is possibly TRDD3 (5 bases). Trimming removed 0 bases from V and 3 bases from J, with 17 bases in between. The CDR3 loop spans 19 amino acids. Germline V gene lookup returns CDR1 GEAIGNYY and CDR2 EKD. The CDR3 DNA reads as TGTGCCTGTGACACCGTGGGATCCGGAAGGATCTGGGACACCCGACAGATGTTTTTC. Encoded protein: CACDTVGSGRIWDTRQMFF.

The chain is built from TRDV2 and TRDJ3; 13 nucleotides agree with TRDD3. CDR1 and CDR2 from the germline V gene are GEAIGNYY and EKD. After removal of 1 base from V and 3 bases from J, the junction contained 2 bases not matched to a gene. The CDR3 spans 18 residues. The CDR3 DNA reads TGTGCCTGTGACACAAACTGGGGGATACGCTGGGACACCCGACAGATGTTTTTC. Its protein is CACDTNWGIRWDTRQMFF.

In this sample, this clone turned up a few times. V usage is TRDV1 and J usage is TRDJ1; 12 bases are shared with TRDD3. The trim removed 4 bases at V and 1 base at J, leaving 31 bases unmatched. CDR1 is TSWWSYY and CDR2 is QGS in the germline V gene. The CDR3 contains 25 residues. This CDR3 reads CALGVSSSLTNPTGGYNKRTDKLIF. CDR3 bases: TGTGCTCTTGGGGTCTCGAGCTCCCTAACTAATCCCACTGGGGGATACAATAAGCGCACCGATAAACTCATCTTT.

This clone was observed a few times. The CDR3 DNA sequence: TGTGCTCTTGGGGAAAGGGGATGGGGGACAGCACAACTCTTCTTT. Protein product: CALGERGWGTAQLFF. V is TRDV1 and J is TRDJ2, with D perhaps TRDD3 (6 bases). There are 15 residues in the CDR3. Germline V CDR1 and CDR2: TSWWSYY, QGS. Trimming removed 2 bases at V and 4 bases at J, with 11 bases between.

As regards this clone: A read error may explain this, as a much larger clone is one base away. The identical CDR3 is also encoded by other nucleotide sequences in the sample. The chain combines TRDV2 with TRDJ1; 7 bases map to TRDD3. The V gene's germline CDR1 is GEAIGNYY and CDR2 EKD. This CDR3 is built from 18 residues. V shed 5 bases and J 0 bases; nucleotides not matched to a gene: 17. DNA of the CDR3: TGTGCCTGTGGGCCTGACTGGGGCTCCCCTTTTTACACCGATAAACTCATCTTT. This gives the protein CACGPDWGSPFYTDKLIF.

This clone was detected only a few times. The V call is TRAV29/DV5, the J call TRDJ1; 7 bases match TRDD3. V was pared by 1 base and J by 0 bases, with 12 bases of the junction left unmatched. This CDR3 is 17 amino acids long. Germline assignment: CDR1 NSMFDY and CDR2 ISSIKDK. Here the CDR3 reads CAASPGGTGDYTDKLIF. The CDR3 bases are TGTGCAGCAAGCCCCGGAGGAACTGGGGACTACACCGATAAACTCATCTTT.

V and J are TRDV1 and TRDJ3; the D gene is possibly TRDD3 (7 bases). CDR1 TSWWSYY and CDR2 QGS come from the germline V gene. The CDR3 sequence is 25 residues long. V lost 5 bases and J 0 bases, leaving 35 bases between the germline ends. The CDR3 is CALGTGYKLLPGGHFSSWDTRQMFF. The CDR3 DNA is TGTGCTCTTGGGACAGGATATAAACTCCTACCTGGGGGTCATTTTAGCTCCTGGGACACCCGACAGATGTTTTTC.

The rearrangement joins TRDV3 to TRDJ1; perhaps TRDD3 as D (5 bases). Germline CDR1 is TVYSNPD and CDR2 is GDNSRS (reference sequence). With 4 bases removed from V and 2 bases from J, the gap between germline ends came to 14 bases. This CDR3 has 13 amino acids. The CDR3 sequence: CASTWEGTDKLIF. In nucleotides, the CDR3 is TGTGCCTCCACCTGGGAGGGGACCGATAAACTCATCTTT.

Turning to this clone: A much larger clone lies one base from this, so it may be a read error. The rearrangement joins TRDV2 to TRDJ3; TRDD3 agrees at 9 bases. Per the germline V gene, CDR1 is GEAIGNYY and CDR2 is EKD. This CDR3 comprises 18 residues. CDR3 DNA sequence: TGTGCCTGTGATTTATTACTGGGGGACTCCTTGGACACCCGACAGATGTTTTTC. Its translation: CACDLLLGDSLDTRQMFF.

Of note for this clone: Relative to the germline gene, one junction end is altered; a read error may explain this. Other DNA sequences of this sample code for an identical CDR3. The V and J genes are TRAV29/DV5 and TRDJ1, with TRDD3 matching 7 bases. Per the germline V gene, CDR1 is NSMFDY and CDR2 is ISSIKDK. The CDR3 length is 24 residues. DNA for the CDR3: TGTGCAGCAAGCGTTCGGGGACCGACTTCCCACATGAATGCTGGGGGGTTGTACACCGACAAACTCATCTTT. Protein: CAASVRGPTSHMNAGGLYTDKLIF.

The chain links TRAV29/DV5 to TRDJ1, with TRDD3 as a possible D gene (6 bases). The V end lost 0 bases, the J end lost 0 bases, and 27 bases lay between the germline ends. The V gene's germline CDR1 is NSMFDY and CDR2 ISSIKDK. The CDR3 extends over 20 amino acids. CDR3 in DNA: TGTGCAGCAAGCGCGCTATCAGGGGGGAGGGGGACCCGTTACACCGATAAACTCATCTTT. Protein sequence: CAASALSGGRGTRYTDKLIF.

This clone was seen only a few times. An end of the junction differs from the germline gene, which may be a read error. The rearrangement links TRDV3 to TRDJ1; D may be TRDD3 (8 bases). The CDR3 covers 18 residues. Looked up from germline, CDR1 is TVYSNPD and CDR2 is GDNSRS (reference sequence). CDR3 sequence (DNA): TGTGCCTTTCATCCCGTTCCTACTACTGGGGGCCACACCGATAAACTCATCTTC. The encoded protein is CAFHPVPTTGGHTDKLIF.

V gene TRDV3 combines with J gene TRDJ2; 12 bases are a match to TRDD3. V gave up 5 bases and J gave up 5 bases; unmatched junction bases: 15. Germline CDR1 TVYSNPD, CDR2 GDNSRS (reference sequence). The CDR3 length is 17 residues. The DNA for the CDR3 is TGTGCCCTCCAAAGTATGTCTGGGGGATACGTCACAGCACAACTCTTCTTT. Translation gives CALQSMSGGYVTAQLFF.

In its sample, this clone was seen once. V is TRDV1 and J is TRDJ1, with no clear D. Germline assignment: CDR1 TSWWSYY and CDR2 QGS. Trimming took 1 base from V and 2 from J, leaving 17 bases between them. The CDR3 runs to 17 residues. The CDR3 is CALGEPPPPWKTDKLIF. CDR3 nucleotide sequence: TGTGCTCTTGGGGAACCGCCTCCCCCGTGGAAAACCGATAAACTCATCTTT.

This chain joins TRDV1 and TRDJ1, with a tentative D call TRDD3 (6 bases). The ends were cut back, 1 base at V and 0 bases at J, with 21 bases in the middle. This CDR3 is 19 amino acids long. The V gene's germline CDR1 is TSWWSYY and CDR2 QGS. Here the CDR3 reads CALGEPALVGIMYTDKLIF. The CDR3 DNA reads as TGTGCTCTTGGGGAACCGGCCCTAGTGGGGATTATGTACACCGATAAACTCATCTTT.

The sample holds a few counts of this clone. The chain employs TRDV1 and TRDJ1, with 9 bases that match TRDD2. The ends lost 0 bases at V and 7 bases at J; junction bases unmatched: 15. The germline gives CDR1 TSWWSYY, CDR2 QGS. CDR3 length: 18 amino acids. The CDR3 reads CALGELGLPTGGLGKLIF. As DNA, the CDR3 is TGTGCTCTTGGGGAACTTGGCCTTCCTACAGGTGGGCTGGGTAAACTCATCTTT.

Worth noting for this clone: Germline and junction disagree at one end, which may indicate a read error. The chain combines TRDV1 with TRDJ2, with 9 bases matching TRDD2. In germline, CDR1 is TSWWSYY, CDR2 QGS. This CDR3 contains 18 residues. The CDR3 DNA reads TGTGCTCTTGGGGACAAGGCCTTCCTACCTAGCACGAGAGCAGAACTCTTCTTT. It translates to CALGDKAFLPSTRAELFF.

Only a few counts were recorded for this clone. The rearrangement links TRDV2 to TRDJ1; 8 bases match TRDD3. The V gene end was trimmed by 3 bases and the J gene end by 0 bases; junction bases not matched to a gene: 11. The CDR3 is made up of 17 amino acids. The germline gives CDR1 GEAIGNYY, CDR2 EKD. The CDR3: CACDSNTWGTYTDKLIF. The CDR3 coding sequence is TGTGCCTGTGACTCAAACACCTGGGGGACATACACCGATAAACTCATCTTT.

This clone was detected only a few times. The chain combines TRDV3 with TRDJ1; D gene unclear. The CDR3 sequence is 14 residues long. Trimming left V 1 base short and J 3 bases short, with 15 bases between. Germline V gives CDR1 TVYSNPD, CDR2 GDNSRS (reference sequence). CDR3 DNA sequence: TGTGCCTTTACTACGGTACGCCCTGCCGATAAACTCATCTTT. Translated, it gives CAFTTVRPADKLIF.

The chain links TRDV1 to TRDJ1, with TRDD2 identical over 7 bases. CDR1 and CDR2 from the germline V gene are TSWWSYY and QGS. V trimming: 6 bases; J trimming: 0 bases; junction bases outside the gene matches: 19. The CDR3 consists of 19 residues. In nucleotides, the CDR3 is TGTGCTCTTGGTTTTTTTCCTACCTGCGGGTTCCCGAACACCGATAAACTCATCTTT. It translates to CALGFFPTCGFPNTDKLIF.

Comments on this clone: The junction and the germline gene differ at one end; a read error may be behind it. The same CDR3 can be traced to other DNA sequences in this sample. The V gene is TRDV2, the J gene TRDJ1, with D perhaps matching TRDD3 (5 bases). The CDR3 length is 19 residues. Germline V gives CDR1 GEAIGNYY, CDR2 EKD. In nucleotides, the CDR3 is TGTGCCTGTGACTCTGCCCCTATTGGGGTCCCCTTGGGTACCGATAACCTCATCTTT. Translated: CACDSAPIGVPLGTDNLIF.

In the case of this clone: The sample carries other DNA sequences with the same CDR3. The V call is TRDV1, the J call TRDJ1, with 9 nucleotides matching TRDD3. Germline CDR1 and CDR2: TSWWSYY and QGS. CDR3 size: 19 residues. Trimming cost V 4 bases and J 0 bases; bases outside gene matches: 15. Written as DNA, the CDR3 is TGTGCTCTTGGGGTCATATTCCCACGAAGGGGGATACACACCGATAAACTCATCTTT. This translates into CALGVIFPRRGIHTDKLIF.

This clone showed up just a few times. The chain recombines TRDV3 with TRDJ1, with 13 bases lining up with TRDD3. The germline V gene has CDR1 TVYSNPD and CDR2 GDNSRS (reference sequence). The CDR3 is 25 residues long. The V segment lost 4 bases and the J segment 0 bases; nucleotides outside the gene matches: 35. CDR3 in DNA: TGTGCCTGGAGGGGATCTTCCTACAGTTTAGTACTGGGGGATACGCTACCATCGTACACCGATAAACTCATCTTT. It translates to CAWRGSSYSLVLGDTLPSYTDKLIF.

There are a few counts of this clone. The V call is TRDV1, the J call TRDJ1; D might be TRDD3 (6 bases). Per the germline V gene, CDR1 is TSWWSYY and CDR2 is QGS. Trimming removed 5 bases from V and 0 bases from J, with 25 bases in between. The CDR3 has 19 residues. As DNA, the CDR3 is TGTGCTCTTGGGTCCCAGTTGCTCCCTGCGATACGCGACACCGATAAACTCATCTTT. Translating it yields CALGSQLLPAIRDTDKLIF.

Only a few counts were recorded for this clone. The chain couples TRAV29/DV5 to TRDJ3; TRDD3 matches at 7 bases. The CDR3 consists of 22 residues. Germline lookup yields CDR1 NSMFDY and CDR2 ISSIKDK. J gave up 1 base and V 3 bases, and 22 bases lay outside the gene matches. DNA of the CDR3: TGTGCAGCAACCATTGCCACTGGGGCCCTATCCCCACAATCCTGGGACACCCGACAGATGTTTTTC. Translation: CAATIATGALSPQSWDTRQMFF.

This clone ranks as medium-sized. The chain recombines TRDV3 with TRDJ1; 13 nucleotides align to TRDD3. CDR3 length equals 15 residues. The germline V gene has CDR1 TVYSNPD and CDR2 GDNSRS (reference sequence). V gave up 5 bases and J gave up 4 bases; unmatched junction bases: 10. The CDR3 loop reads CARTGGYAKVDKLIF. The CDR3 DNA is TGTGCCCGTACTGGGGGATACGCTAAGGTCGATAAACTCATCTTT.

V gene TRDV3 combines with J gene TRDJ1, with no clear D. Per the germline V gene, CDR1 is TVYSNPD and CDR2 is GDNSRS (reference sequence). The CDR3 spans 10 residues. V was cut by 3 bases and J by 5 bases, with 7 bases left in between. This chain's CDR3 is CAFHADKLIF. The CDR3 DNA reads TGTGCCTTCCATGCGGATAAACTCATCTTT.

A word on this clone: Different DNA sequences within this sample yield the same CDR3. The chain has TRDV2 and TRDJ1; 10 nucleotides agree with TRDD3. Germline V CDR1 and CDR2: GEAIGNYY, EKD. Trimming cost V 9 bases and J 0 bases; bases outside gene matches: 9. CDR3 length: 15 residues. This CDR3 reads CARGGDTEYTDKLIF. In nucleotides, the CDR3 is TGTGCCAGGGGGGGGGATACGGAGTACACCGATAAACTCATCTTT.

This clone was recorded only once. This may stem from a read error, because a much larger clone lies one nucleotide away. The chain couples TRAV29/DV5 to TRDJ1, with 12 bases that match TRDD3. CDR1 is NSMFDY and CDR2 is ISSIKDK in the germline V gene. V lost 0 bases, J lost 0 bases, and 21 bases stayed unmatched. The CDR3 loop spans 22 amino acids. In DNA form, the CDR3 reads TGTGCAGCAAGCGCTCCTACCCCCTTACTGGGGGATACTTTGCGGTACACCGATAAACTCATCTTT. It translates to CAASAPTPLLGDTLRYTDKLIF.

The rearrangement joins TRDV1 to TRDJ1; D is unresolved. Deletions cut 1 base from V and 3 bases from J, with 9 bases between. The CDR3 loop spans 14 amino acids. The germline gives CDR1 TSWWSYY, CDR2 QGS. The CDR3 loop is CALGEPPVPDKLIF. The DNA of the CDR3 is TGTGCTCTTGGGGAACCCCCCGTCCCCGATAAACTCATCTTT.